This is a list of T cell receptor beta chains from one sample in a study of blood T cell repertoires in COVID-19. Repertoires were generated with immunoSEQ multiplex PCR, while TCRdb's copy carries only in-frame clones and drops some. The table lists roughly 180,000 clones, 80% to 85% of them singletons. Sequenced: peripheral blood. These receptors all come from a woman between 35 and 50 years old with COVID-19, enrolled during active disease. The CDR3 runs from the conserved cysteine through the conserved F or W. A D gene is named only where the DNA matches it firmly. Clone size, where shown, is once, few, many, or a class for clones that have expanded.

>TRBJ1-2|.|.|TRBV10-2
TGCGCCAGCAGTAAGAACAGGGAATCAATTAAAGGCTACACCTTC
CASSKNRESIKGYTF
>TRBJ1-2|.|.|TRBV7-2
TGTGCCAGCAGCTTAGGAACTGACTATGGCTACACCTTC
CASSLGTDYGYTF
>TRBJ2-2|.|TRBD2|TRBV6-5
TGTGCCAGCAGTAACATAGCGGGAGGCACCGGGGAGCTGTTTTTT
CASSNIAGGTGELFF
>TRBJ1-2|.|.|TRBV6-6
TGTGCCAGCAGAAATGGACAGCCCCCCTATGGCTACACCTTC
CASRNGQPPYGYTF
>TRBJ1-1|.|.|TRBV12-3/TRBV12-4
TGTGCCAGCAGTCCCGACATTAAGGCTTTCTTT
CASSPDIKAFF
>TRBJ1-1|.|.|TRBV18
TGTGCCAGCTCAGGTTTGGCGGACACTGAAGCTTTCTTT
CASSGLADTEAFF
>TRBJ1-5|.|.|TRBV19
TGTGCCAGTAACCAACAGAATCAGCCCCAGCATTTT
CASNQQNQPQHF
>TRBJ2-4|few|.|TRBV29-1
TGCAGCGTGCGAACCAATAAAAACATTCAGTACTTC
CSVRTNKNIQYF
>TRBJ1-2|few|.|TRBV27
TGTGCCAGCAGTTCCCGTGTTGTAAGCGGCTACACCTTC
CASSSRVVSGYTF
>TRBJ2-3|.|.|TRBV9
TGTGCCAGCAGCGTAGGCAAGGGGACAGATACGCAGTATTTT
CASSVGKGTDTQYF
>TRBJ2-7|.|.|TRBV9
TGTGCCAGCAGCCTCGCTAGCGTAACCTACGAGCAGTACTTC
CASSLASVTYEQYF
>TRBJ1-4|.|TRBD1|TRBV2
TGTGCCAGCAGTGGAGGGGACAGGGGGCGTGAAAAACTGTTTTTT
CASSGGDRGREKLFF
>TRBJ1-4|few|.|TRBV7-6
TGTGCCAGCAGCTTAGGGTCGGGGTTTGAAAAACTGTTTTTT
CASSLGSGFEKLFF
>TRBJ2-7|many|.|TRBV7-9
TGTGCCAGCAGCTTAGATGGAGGGACCTACGAGCAGTACTTC
CASSLDGGTYEQYF
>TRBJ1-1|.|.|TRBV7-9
TGTGCCAGCAGCTTAACTCAGGGGCGAGCTTTCTTT
CASSLTQGRAFF
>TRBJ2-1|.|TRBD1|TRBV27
TGTGCCAGCAGGGGGGACAGATTCTCCTACAATGAGCAGTTCTTC
CASRGDRFSYNEQFF
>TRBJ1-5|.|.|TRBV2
TGTGCCAGCAGTGAACTAGGGGGTGTAAGACAGCCCCAGCATTTT
CASSELGGVRQPQHF
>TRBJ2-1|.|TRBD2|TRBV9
TGTGCCAGCACTTATAGGGCCCTAGCGGATTCCTCCTACAATGAGCAGTTCTTC
CASTYRALADSSYNEQFF
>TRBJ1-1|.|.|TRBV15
TGTGCCACCAGCAGAGGGACCTGGGGAGGGAACACTGAAGCTTTCTTT
CATSRGTWGGNTEAFF
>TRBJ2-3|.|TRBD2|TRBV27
TGTGCCAGCAGTATGCTTTATAGCGGGAGGGGAGATACGCAGTATTTT
CASSMLYSGRGDTQYF
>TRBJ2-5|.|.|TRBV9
TGTGCCAGCAGCGTAGAAGGGGCGGAGACCCAGTACTTC
CASSVEGAETQYF
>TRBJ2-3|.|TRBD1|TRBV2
TGTGCCAGCAAGGACAGGGGGTCGGGCACAGATACGCAGTATTTT
CASKDRGSGTDTQYF
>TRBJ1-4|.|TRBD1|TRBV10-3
TGTGCCATCAGTGAGCCCGGGACAGGGAATGAAAAACTGTTTTTT
CAISEPGTGNEKLFF
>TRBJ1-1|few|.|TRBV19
TGTGCCAGCAATACGGGGAACACTGAAGCTTTCTTT
CASNTGNTEAFF
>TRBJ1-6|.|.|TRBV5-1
TGCGCCAGCAGCTTGGACACCTCCTATAATTCACCCCTCCACTTT
CASSLDTSYNSPLHF
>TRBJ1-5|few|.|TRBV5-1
TGCGCCACCCCGCCGCGGAATCAGCCCCAGCATTTT
CATPPRNQPQHF
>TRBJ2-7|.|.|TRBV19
TGTGCCAGTAGTAATACAATATTAAACAGGGACTACGAGCAGTACTTC
CASSNTILNRDYEQYF
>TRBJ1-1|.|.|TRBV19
TGTGCCAGTATCCGAGGCCGGGGAGCTTTCTTT
CASIRGRGAFF
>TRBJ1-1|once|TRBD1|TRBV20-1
TGCAGTGCTAGTGTTCCGACAGGGGTGGCCACTGAAGCTTTCTTT
CSASVPTGVATEAFF
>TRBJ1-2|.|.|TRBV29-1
TGCAGCGTTGGAGCGGGAGGCTACACCTTC
CSVGAGGYTF
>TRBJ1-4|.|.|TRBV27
TGTGCCAGCAGTTTTGGCGGGGGTGGCGAAAAACTGTTTTTT
CASSFGGGGEKLFF
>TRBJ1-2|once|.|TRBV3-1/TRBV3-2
TGTGCCAGCAGCCCGGGGTCCCACTATGGCTACACCTTC
CASSPGSHYGYTF
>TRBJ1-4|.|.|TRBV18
TGTGCCAGCTCCCTTCGCTACCGTGAAAAACTGTTTTTT
CASSLRYREKLFF
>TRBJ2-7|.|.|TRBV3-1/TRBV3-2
TGTGCCAGCAGCCAAGTCTCACCTAGGCCCTCCTACGAGCAGTACTTC
CASSQVSPRPSYEQYF